The source of this TCR beta chain is a study of vaccination and CD4 T cells after COVID-19 (dated 2022 in TCRdb). In the study overall: Convalescent patients had a positive SARS-CoV-2 result on nasal swab PCR, and of these patients, nine had mild disease and one had severe disease. The convalescent cohort included six males and four females, with two Hispanic individuals, seven Caucasians, two Asians and one multiracial person. Participants received two doses of either the Pfizer-BioNTech BNT162b2 vaccine (n=8) or the Moderna mRNA-1273 vaccine (n=2). Post-COVID blood samples from convalescent patients were collected a median of around 100 days after diagnosis, with a range of roughly 35 to 180 days. Post-vaccine blood samples were collected a median of about 72 days after the second vaccine dose, ranging from about 13 to 250 days. The cultures were stimulated with overlapping spike peptide pools from SARS-CoV-2 and from the common cold coronaviruses HCoV-NL63, HCoV-OC43 and HCoV-229E. In control cultures, a CEFX viral epitope pool was used as positive control, an HIV-1 Nef peptide pool was used as negative control, or no peptide was added. In about 11 COVID-19 convalescent patients and a handful of infection-naive healthy vaccine recipients, the spike-specific CD4+ TCR repertoire before mRNA vaccination was compared with the repertoire after mRNA vaccination.

The germline V gene (reference sequence) yields GTSNPN for CDR1 and SVGIG for CDR2. Deletion took 3 bases off V and 4 bases off J, with a span of 11 bases between the germline ends. The CDR3 holds 13 amino acids from the cysteine to the phenylalanine. Only the CDR3 DNA is retained, 39 bases long and in frame from the first base. Details on this clonotype: No antigen is known for it. It has no much larger one-base neighbor in the sample; base qualities were not kept.

What the treatment or condition label conveys for this sample: roughly 10-day PBMC culture with coronavirus spike peptide pools or control peptides (ViraFEST assay). The ViraFEST assay, used in the study, expanded antigen-specific T cells with peptide pools and then identified the expanded clonotypes through TCR sequencing. The positive SARS-CoV-2 PCR tests of the convalescent patients were dated from March to December 2020, before the Alpha, Beta and Delta variants emerged in the United States. Each well held under 2.5 million PBMCs cultured in IMDM containing around 5% human AB serum and around 10 IU/ml IL-2, with about 10 ug/ml peptide pools added. On days 3 and 7, half of the culture medium was replaced with fresh IL-2-containing medium. Once the cells had been in culture for around ten days, the EasySep CD4+ T cell isolation kit was used to isolate CD4+ T cells by negative selection. PBMCs were separated from whole blood using Ficoll-Paque Plus gradient centrifugation and then either used fresh or cryopreserved at -140C. Each culture condition was generally run in triplicate wells.

Libraries were made using PCR. At the Johns Hopkins FTIC core, DNA from the cultured CD4+ T cells underwent TCR sequencing with the Oncomine TCR Beta short-read assay. The QIAamp micro DNA kit was used to extract genomic DNA from the cultured CD4+ T cells. Oncomine TCR Beta libraries made from cultured CD4+ T cells were pooled using unique dual indexes and sequenced on an Illumina iSeq 100. Turning to the authors' computational methods: Non-productive sequences were removed, and CDR3s that did not start with C, did not end with F or W, or were shorter than 7 amino acids were discarded. Antigen-specific clonotypes were identified with the MANAFEST web application by comparing peptide-stimulated wells with reference and other culture wells. Positive clones required FDR below 0.05, an odds ratio above 5, and productive frequency above 0.1% in at least two of three replicate wells. A clonotype was classed as cross-reactive if the clonotype showed significant expansion both in SARS-CoV-2 spike wells and in at least one common cold coronavirus spike condition. Similarity between CDR3 sequences was evaluated in R version 3.6.1 using Levenshtein distances (stringdist) and unrooted phylogenetic trees (ape). TCRdb handled the public reads itself, with Q25 trimming in fastp and clone calling in MiXCR, and kept productive beta chains. Rows with a matching CDR3 protein are joined into one entry that keeps the most common DNA and genes. TCRdb, not the authors, supplied the V and J calls. For this sample the table gives approximately 21,000 distinct CDR3 sequences, of which roughly two fifths were detected only once. 20% to 30% of the sample lies in the top ten.

The paper as a whole reports these results and caveats: In convalescent patients, nearly all vaccine-specific clones (304 of 307) were found to be mono-reactive for SARS-CoV-2 spike rather than cross-reactive with common cold coronaviruses. The median count of SARS-CoV-2-reactive clonotypes went up from 20 to 25 after infection to roughly 38 after vaccination, although the change was not significant. Only a relatively small number of convalescent patients were included in the study, and early timepoints following natural infection were not analyzed. In convalescent patients, a median around 90% of post-vaccine SARS-CoV-2-reactive clones were detected only after vaccination, and vaccine-specific priming was suggested by this finding.

In this chain, TRBV30 is recombined with TRBJ2-3, with no confidently assigned D gene. The TCR sequence derives from a human donor who had recovered from COVID-19. The sequences come from CD4+ T cells from blood, cultured in vitro, collected before SARS-CoV-2 vaccination. The nucleotide sequence is TGTGCCTGGAGAAGGGCGGTGGCAGATACGCAGTATTTT. This is translated as CAWRRAVADTQYF. Beyond the CDR3, the reference TRBV30 and TRBJ2-3 genes provide the residues; the full variable domain reads: SQTIHQWPATLVQPVGSPLSLECTVEGTSNPNLYWYRQAAGRGLQLLFYSVGIGQISSEVPQNLSASRPQDRQFILSSKKLLLSDSGFYLCAWRRAVADTQYFGPGTRLTVL.